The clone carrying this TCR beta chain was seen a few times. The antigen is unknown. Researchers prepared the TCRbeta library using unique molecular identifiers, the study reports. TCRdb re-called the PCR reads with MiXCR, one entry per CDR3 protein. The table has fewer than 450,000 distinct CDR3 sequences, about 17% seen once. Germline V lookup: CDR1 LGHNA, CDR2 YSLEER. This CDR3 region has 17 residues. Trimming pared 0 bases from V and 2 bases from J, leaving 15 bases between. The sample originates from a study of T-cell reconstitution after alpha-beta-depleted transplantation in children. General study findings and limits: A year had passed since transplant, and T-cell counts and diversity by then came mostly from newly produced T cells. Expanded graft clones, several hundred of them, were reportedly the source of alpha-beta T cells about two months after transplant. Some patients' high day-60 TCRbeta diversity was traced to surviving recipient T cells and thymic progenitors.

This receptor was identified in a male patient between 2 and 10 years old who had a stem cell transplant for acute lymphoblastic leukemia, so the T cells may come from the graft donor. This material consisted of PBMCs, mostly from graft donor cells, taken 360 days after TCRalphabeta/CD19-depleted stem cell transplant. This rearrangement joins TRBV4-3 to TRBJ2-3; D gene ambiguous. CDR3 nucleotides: TGCGCCAGCAGCCAAGATCTTGGGATCGTGTACACAGATACGCAGTATTTT. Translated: CASSQDLGIVYTDTQYF.